Below are 19 T cell receptor beta chains sequenced from a single sample in a study of T cell clonality in common variable immunodeficiency. The study's findings and limits: In common variable immunodeficiency, TCR beta chains reportedly carried fewer deletions and N-nucleotide insertions.

Libraries were prepared by immunoSEQ multiplex PCR; TCRdb keeps only in-frame clonotypes and omits some of them. The repertoire consists of approximately 30,000 clones, none detected only once. These receptors' targets are unknown. The sequencing input was peripheral blood mononuclear cells. The source of these receptors is a human donor with common variable immunodeficiency.

This clone was seen repeatedly, ten times or more. The read ends 3 residues shy of where the CDR3 ends; the end is completed using the germline J gene. The rearrangement joins TRBV2 to TRBJ2-3, with D perhaps matching TRBD1 (6 bases). The CDR3 runs to 14 residues. Per germline, CDR1 SNHLY and CDR2 FYNNEI. Trimming stripped 6 bases from V and 4 bases from J, with 14 bases between. The CDR3 reads CASRPRQVSDTQYF. The sequenced part of the CDR3 DNA is TGTGCCAGCAGGCCTCGACAGGTATCAGATACG.

This clone has more than one count but fewer than ten. Coverage ceases 3 residues before the CDR3 finishes, and the germline J gene fills in the end. The chain employs TRBV6-2 or TRBV6-3 and TRBJ1-1; 7 nucleotides align to TRBD1. Germline V gene data show CDR1 as MNHEY and CDR2 as SVGEGT. Unmatched junction bases numbered 12, after V lost 10 bases and J lost 1 base. The CDR3 is made up of 15 amino acids. CDR3 sequence: CATRQGREKNTEAFF. The part of the CDR3 DNA that was read is TGTGCCACCAGACAGGGCAGGGAAAAGAACACTGAA.

At least ten counts were recorded for this clone. From the germline J gene comes the end of the CDR3, since the read stops 3 residues before it. The chain couples TRBV19 to TRBJ1-5; D gene uncertain. CDR3 length equals 17 residues. From germline, CDR1 is LNHDA and CDR2 SQIVND (reference sequence). V was clipped by 6 bases and J by 0 bases, with 18 bases between them. Partial CDR3 DNA: TGTGCCAGTAGAGTCGGGTCGTCACCTTATAGCAATCAGCCC. Amino acids: CASRVGSSPYSNQP. Given in full, the CDR3 is CASRVGSSPYSNQPQHF. Supplemented by reference TRBV19 and TRBJ1-5, the full variable domain reads DGGITQSPKYLFRKEGQNVTLSCEQNLNHDAMYWYRQDPGQGLRLIYYSQIVNDFQKGDIAEGYSVSREKKESFPLTVTSAQKNPTAFYLCASRVGSSPYSNQPQHFGDGTRLSIL.

This clone has only a few counts. The read ends 3 residues before the CDR3 terminus; that terminus is restored from the germline J gene. The rearrangement joins TRBV18 to TRBJ2-1, with TRBD2 matching over 14 bases. V was clipped by 0 bases and J by 3 bases; unmatched bases: 4. The CDR3 is made up of 18 amino acids. Germline V gives CDR1 KGHSH, CDR2 LQKENI. This CDR3 reads CASSPPTSGGAFYNEQFF. CDR3 bases read: TGTGCCAGCTCACCACCGACTAGCGGGGGGGCTTTCTACAATGAG.

In its sample, this clone was seen many times. The sequenced part of the CDR3 DNA is TGTGCCAGCAGCCCCCCCATCTCAGGGAGCGGGGAG. Translated: CASSPPISGSGE. The entire CDR3 sequence reads CASSPPISGSGELFF. The chain links TRBV7-2 to TRBJ2-2, with D possibly called TRBD1 or TRBD2 (5 bases each). Read data end 3 residues before the CDR3 end; the end is taken from the germline J gene. Germline V lookup: CDR1 SGHTA, CDR2 FQGNSA. The CDR3 runs 15 residues. V was clipped by 5 bases and J by 7 bases, with 17 bases between them.

With regard to this clone: With the read ending 3 residues before the CDR3 end, the germline J gene is used to fill in that end. This chain links TRBV19 with TRBJ2-2; perhaps TRBD1 as D (5 bases). This CDR3 is 14 amino acids long. Looked up from germline, CDR1 is LNHDA and CDR2 is SQIVND (reference sequence). Trimming pared 6 bases from V and 0 bases from J, leaving 8 bases between. The sequenced part of the CDR3 DNA is TGTGCCAGTAGCTGGGGCCCGAACACCGGGGAG. Its translation: CASSWGPNTGE. From start to end, the CDR3 is CASSWGPNTGELFF.

In regard to this clone: The read halts 3 residues ahead of the CDR3 end, with the missing end drawn from the germline J gene. V is TRBV5-1 and J is TRBJ2-7; 10 nucleotides align to TRBD2. Germline CDR1 and CDR2: SGHRS and YFSETQ. The CDR3 is 15 residues long. J lost 4 bases, V lost 4 bases, and 8 bases had no gene match. CDR3 protein: CASSPLGAGGYEQYF. The covered CDR3 bases are TGCGCCAGCAGCCCCCTCGGAGCGGGGGGGTACGAG.

Comment on this clone: The read falls 3 residues short of the CDR3 end, and the missing part is taken from the germline J gene. The chain recombines TRBV19 with TRBJ2-3, with a possible D match to TRBD1 (5 bases). Germline CDR1 reads LNHDA; CDR2 reads SQIVND (reference sequence). With 7 bases removed from V and 2 bases from J, the gap between germline ends came to 16 bases. The CDR3 has 15 amino acids. The CDR3 is CASIGAWVLTDTQYF. CDR3 DNA, as far as it was read: TGTGCCAGTATAGGGGCGTGGGTCCTCACAGATACG.

This clone was observed at least ten times. The sequence runs out 3 residues before the end of the CDR3; the remainder is reconstructed from the germline J gene. The chain joins TRBV2 to TRBJ1-2; TRBD1 matches 10 bases. V lost 6 bases, J lost 4 bases, and 11 bases stayed unmatched. Per germline, CDR1 SNHLY and CDR2 FYNNEI. The CDR3 spans 16 residues. CDR3 sequence reads: CASSALSTGGLYGYTF. CDR3 DNA, as far as it was read: TGTGCCAGCAGCGCATTGTCGACAGGGGGCCTCTATGGC.

Concerning this clone: The read terminates 3 residues before the CDR3 end, so the remaining end is supplied by the germline J gene. The chain couples TRBV19 to TRBJ1-2; 7 bases are shared with TRBD1. The CDR3 extends over 15 amino acids. Germline V lookup: CDR1 LNHDA, CDR2 SQIVND (reference sequence). V dropped 8 bases and J dropped 7; count of bases not matched to a gene: 16. The CDR3 bases that were read are TGTGCCAGTTCGAACCGGGACAGCTTTCTCTTTGGC. Protein product: CASSNRDSFLFG. From start to end, the CDR3 is CASSNRDSFLFGYTF.

This clone was recorded many times. The CDR3 end falls 3 residues outside the read, so it is completed with the germline J gene. The genes are TRBV10-3 and TRBJ1-5; D is unclear. Trimming shortened V by 0 bases and J by 3 bases, and 9 bases separated the two germline ends. Germline V lookup: CDR1 ENHRY, CDR2 SYGVKD. This CDR3 region has 15 residues. The sequenced part of the CDR3 DNA is TGTGCCATCAGTGAGTCGGCAGGTACCAATCAGCCC. It encodes CAISESAGTNQP. The full-length CDR3 reads as CAISESAGTNQPQHF.

Comments on this clone: The CDR3 end is not reached by the read, which stops 3 residues before it; the germline J gene fills it in. The chain joins TRBV7-9 to TRBJ1-2, with D possibly matching TRBD1 (5 bases). The CDR3 contains 13 residues. Germline CDR1 is SEHNR and CDR2 is FQNEAQ (reference sequence). Deletions cut 5 bases from V and 5 bases from J, with 12 bases between. The CDR3 region is CASSLLTVYGYTF. The part of the CDR3 DNA that was read is TGTGCCAGCAGCCTCTTGACAGTTTATGGC.

Turning to this clone: The read finishes 3 residues shy of the CDR3 end, and the germline J gene is used to complete it. This sequence joins TRBV19 and TRBJ1-3; 10 bases agree with TRBD1. CDR1 is LNHDA, CDR2 SQIVND, per germline (reference sequence). CDR3 size: 15 residues. The trim removed 8 bases at V and 0 bases at J, leaving 4 bases unmatched. Incomplete CDR3 DNA: TGTGCCAGTGACAGGGGGCGAAGCTCTGGAAACACC. Translation gives CASDRGRSSGNT. The full CDR3 sequence reads CASDRGRSSGNTIYF.

In the case of this clone: Coverage ceases 3 residues before the CDR3 finishes, and the germline J gene fills in the end. The chain combines TRBV30 with TRBJ1-1, with a weak D call TRBD1 (5 bases). This CDR3 contains 12 residues. Germline loops: CDR1 GTSNPN, CDR2 SVGIG (reference sequence). CDR3: CAWSGLRQKAFF. Incomplete CDR3 DNA: TGTGCCTGGAGTGGGTTAAGACAGAAA.

This clone was counted ten times or more. The sequenced fragment ends 3 residues before the CDR3 boundary, so the rest is inferred from the germline J gene. This chain links TRBV6-2 or TRBV6-3 with TRBJ1-1; D unclear. Trimming stripped 11 bases from V and 6 bases from J, with 10 bases between. CDR3 length: 10 residues. Germline V lookup: CDR1 MNHEY, CDR2 SVGEGT. This CDR3 is CAAAGAEAFF. CDR3 DNA, as far as it was read: TGTGCCGCGGCCGGGGCTGAA.

This clone is categorized as medium-sized. The DNA ends 3 residues before the CDR3 does, and the rest of the CDR3 is filled in from the germline J gene. J is TRBJ1-1 and V is TRBV6-2 or TRBV6-3; possible D gene TRBD1, 5 bases. The CDR3 is 14 residues long. Germline CDR1 and CDR2: MNHEY and SVGEGT. V was cut by 9 bases and J by 6 bases, with 20 bases left in between. The DNA read from the CDR3 is TGTGCCAGTTCTATAAGGGGCGTGATGGCTGAA. This sequence encodes CASSIRGVMAE. The CDR3 in its entirety is CASSIRGVMAEAFF.

This clone appeared many times. The read halts 3 residues ahead of the CDR3 end, with the missing end drawn from the germline J gene. The gene calls are TRBV6-2 or TRBV6-3 and TRBJ2-1; maybe TRBD2 (5 bases). Germline CDR1 and CDR2: MNHEY and SVGEGT. The CDR3 loop spans 14 amino acids. V lost 6 bases and J 0 bases, leaving 9 bases between the germline ends. This chain's CDR3 is CASSPGSSYNEQFF. The CDR3 DNA, read in part, is TGTGCCAGCAGCCCGGGGAGCTCCTACAATGAG.

This clone was seen more than once but under ten times. The read gets to within 3 residues of the CDR3 end, and the germline J gene fills in the rest. This chain uses TRBV7-3 with TRBJ2-7, with D hard to call. The CDR3 loop spans 13 amino acids. V was pared by 5 bases and J by 0 bases, with 8 bases between. Per the germline V gene, CDR1 is SGHTA and CDR2 is FQGTGA. The CDR3: CASSLQSSYEQYF. The covered CDR3 bases are TGTGCCAGCAGCCTACAGAGCTCCTACGAG.

This clone was seen at least ten times. The read is 3 residues too short to cover the CDR3 end, so that end is filled in from the germline J gene. The rearrangement links TRBV19 to TRBJ1-2, with 7 bases fitting TRBD1. This CDR3 is 12 amino acids long. Germline loops: CDR1 LNHDA, CDR2 SQIVND (reference sequence). The chain's CDR3 is CASSIRGGGYTF. The sequenced part of the CDR3 DNA is TGTGCCAGTAGTATAAGAGGGGGCGGC.